Below are 16 T cell receptor beta chains sequenced from a single sample in a study of blood T cell repertoires in COVID-19. Using immunoSEQ multiplex PCR, the repertoire was profiled, and TCRdb retains in-frame clones only, with some absent. The sample consists of about 200,000 clones, 85% to 90% of them appearing once. What was sequenced was peripheral blood. Source of these receptors: a woman in her seventies with acute or convalescent COVID-19.

The chain combines TRBV5-4 with TRBJ2-2; 10 nucleotides align to TRBD1. The V gene's germline CDR1 is SGHNT and CDR2 YYREEE (reference sequence). The trim removed 3 bases at V and 4 bases at J, leaving 6 bases unmatched. CDR3 length: 16 amino acids. The CDR3 region has the DNA TGTGCCAGCAGCTCCCGGACAGGGGGGCTCACCGGGGAGCTGTTTTTT. Encoded protein: CASSSRTGGLTGELFF.

The gene calls are TRBV29-1 and TRBJ1-2; unclear D gene. The CDR3 is 11 amino acids. Germline V gene sequence: CDR1 SQVTM, CDR2 ANQGSEA. V lost 8 bases and J lost 7, with 14 bases in between. The CDR3 protein is CSTGAGAGYTF. The CDR3 region has the DNA TGCAGCACGGGAGCAGGTGCTGGCTACACCTTC.

This clone was counted a few times. The gene calls are TRBV6-2 or TRBV6-3 and TRBJ2-7; 9 bases align to TRBD2. This CDR3 is built from 17 residues. The germline V gene has CDR1 MNHEY and CDR2 SVGEGT. V shed 3 bases and J 4 bases; nucleotides not matched to a gene: 13. The CDR3 nucleotides are TGTGCCAGCAGTTATCAACCCCGGATAGCGGGAGAATACGAGCAGTACTTC. It yields the protein CASSYQPRIAGEYEQYF.

A single count supports this clone. The chain has TRBV28 and TRBJ2-5, with D tentatively TRBD1 (6 bases). The length of the CDR3 is 14 residues. With 6 bases removed from V and 0 bases from J, the gap between germline ends came to 11 bases. Germline CDR1 MDHEN, CDR2 SYDVKM. The CDR3 protein is CASSPTGYQETQYF. CDR3 DNA sequence: TGTGCCAGCAGCCCAACAGGGTACCAAGAGACCCAGTACTTC.

The chain is built from TRBV10-2 and TRBJ2-1; perhaps TRBD1 as D (5 bases). This CDR3 has 13 residues. The germline V and J ends were trimmed by 4 bases and 9 bases, with 13 bases remaining between them. Germline V gene data show CDR1 as WSHSY and CDR2 as SAAADI. CDR3 nucleotide sequence: TGCGCCAGCAGTGGGGGCATCGGCACTGAGCAGTTCTTC. Translating gives CASSGGIGTEQFF.

The genes are TRBV12-3 or TRBV12-4 and TRBJ2-3; weak D call: TRBD1 (5 bases). The CDR3 is 13 amino acids. V lost 0 bases, J lost 5 bases, and 6 bases lay in between. The CDR3: CASSLAGLDTQYF. In nucleotides, the CDR3 is TGTGCCAGCAGTTTAGCGGGGCTAGATACGCAGTATTTT.

The J gene is TRBJ1-2, the V gene TRBV5-1; perhaps TRBD1 as D (6 bases). Trimming took off 4 bases at V and 2 bases at J, with 12 bases between the two ends. The CDR3 has 14 residues. Germline CDR1 and CDR2: SGHRS and YFSETQ. The CDR3 DNA sequence: TGCGCCAGCAGCCCTAGGACAGACAACTATGGCTACACCTTC. It translates to CASSPRTDNYGYTF.

The rearrangement joins TRBV4-1 to TRBJ2-5, with TRBD1 matching 10 bases. CDR3 length: 18 residues. Germline assignment: CDR1 MGHRA and CDR2 YSYEKL. J was trimmed by 4 bases and V by 0 bases; bases with no gene match: 11. The CDR3 region has the DNA TGCGCCAGCAGCCAAGAGGGACAGGGGTCGATTTTCGGAGAGACCCAGTACTTC. Translating it yields CASSQEGQGSIFGETQYF.

The chain links TRBV5-1 to TRBJ1-4; a possible D gene is TRBD1 (5 bases). The V gene lost 0 bases and the J gene lost 5 bases, with 14 bases spanning the gap. The CDR3 has 16 amino acids. The V gene's germline CDR1 is SGHRS and CDR2 YFSETQ. This CDR3 reads CASSLGNRSPNEKLFF. The CDR3 nucleotides are TGCGCCAGCAGCTTGGGGAACAGGTCGCCAAATGAAAAACTGTTTTTT.

This sequence joins TRBV5-5 and TRBJ2-2; D unclear. CDR3 length: 12 amino acids. Trimming took off 4 bases at V and 7 bases at J, with 8 bases between the two ends. Germline V CDR1 and CDR2: SGHKS, YYEKEE (reference sequence). The DNA for the CDR3 is TGTGCCAGCAGCGCCGGCGGCGGGGAGCTGTTTTTT. Residues: CASSAGGGELFF.

The table lists this clone with a count of one. The rearrangement links TRBV28 to TRBJ2-5; 12 bases fit TRBD2. This CDR3 has 15 residues. Trimming at V came to 5 bases and at J to 5 bases, leaving 6 bases not matched to a gene. The germline gives CDR1 MDHEN, CDR2 SYDVKM. DNA for the CDR3: TGTGCCAGCAGTAGGACTAGCGGGATGATGGAGACCCAGTACTTC. This sequence encodes CASSRTSGMMETQYF.

The chain combines TRBV6-2 or TRBV6-3 with TRBJ2-2; D not resolved. Germline CDR1 reads MNHEY; CDR2 reads SVGEGT. The CDR3 length is 12 residues. V shed 2 bases and J shed 6 bases, with 4 bases lying between them. The chain's CDR3 is CASSYLSGELFF. The CDR3 bases are TGTGCCAGCAGTTACCTCTCCGGGGAGCTGTTTTTT.

The chain uses TRBV11-3 and TRBJ2-1, with a tentative D call TRBD1 (6 bases). The CDR3 length is 16 residues. The V gene lost 1 base and the J gene lost 9 bases, with 19 bases spanning the gap. The germline CDR1 and CDR2 sequences are SGHNT and YENEEA. The CDR3 DNA reads TGTGCCAGCAGCTTAGCCCCGACACTTCAGGGGATTGAGCAGTTCTTC. It encodes CASSLAPTLQGIEQFF.

This chain joins TRBV28 and TRBJ1-5; no reliable D call. Deletions cut 1 base from V and 2 bases from J, with 12 bases between. The length of the CDR3 is 16 residues. Germline V gene sequence: CDR1 MDHEN, CDR2 SYDVKM. The CDR3 sequence is CASSLSQRLGNQPQHF. Here the CDR3 DNA reads TGTGCCAGCAGTTTATCCCAGCGTTTGGGCAATCAGCCCCAGCATTTT.

This chain links TRBV18 with TRBJ2-5; D not resolved. CDR1 and CDR2 (germline): KGHSH, LQKENI. The CDR3 extends over 11 amino acids. V dropped 3 bases and J dropped 3 bases, with 2 bases sitting between them. CDR3 bases: TGTGCCAGCTCACCTAAAGAGACCCAGTACTTC. Amino acids: CASSPKETQYF.

The rearrangement uses TRBV5-1 and TRBJ2-5, with TRBD2 identical over 8 bases. The germline V gene encodes CDR1 SGHRS and CDR2 YFSETQ. The length of the CDR3 is 13 residues. The trim removed 7 bases at V and 1 base at J, leaving 3 bases unmatched. The CDR3 DNA reads TGCGCCAGCCACACTAGCGGCCAAGAGACCCAGTACTTC. Protein sequence: CASHTSGQETQYF.